What follows describes a single T cell receptor beta chain. Original processing methods: Counts of nucleated cells, estimated from reference gene primer amplification, were obtained. Clones were read by immunoSEQ multiplex PCR, and TCRdb kept only the in-frame ones, dropping some. The V and J calls and clone size were taken over from that table, and D and trimming were inferred from the DNA. The repertoire holds fewer than 500,000 clones, about nine tenths seen once, with more than 1.4% in the top ten. In germline, CDR1 is LGHDT, CDR2 YNNKEL (reference sequence). After removal of 1 base from V and 4 bases from J, the junction contained 1 base not matched to a gene. This CDR3 is built from 16 residues. This sample is drawn from a study of blood T cell repertoires in COVID-19. On the study more broadly: Spain, Italy and the United States supplied samples that represented acute and convalescent COVID-19. Sample material is recorded as cDNA or gDNA derived from T cells, B-cell-depleted T cells, or PBMCs.

The receptor comes from a woman aged 25 to 39 with active or convalescent COVID-19. Sequencing input: peripheral blood. The gene calls are TRBV3-1 (or the pseudogene TRBV3-2) and TRBJ2-2, with 12 bases lining up with TRBD2. CDR3 in DNA: TGTGCCAGCAGCCAAGGGACTAGCGGGACCACCGGGGAGCTGTTTTTT. This encodes CASSQGTSGTTGELFF.